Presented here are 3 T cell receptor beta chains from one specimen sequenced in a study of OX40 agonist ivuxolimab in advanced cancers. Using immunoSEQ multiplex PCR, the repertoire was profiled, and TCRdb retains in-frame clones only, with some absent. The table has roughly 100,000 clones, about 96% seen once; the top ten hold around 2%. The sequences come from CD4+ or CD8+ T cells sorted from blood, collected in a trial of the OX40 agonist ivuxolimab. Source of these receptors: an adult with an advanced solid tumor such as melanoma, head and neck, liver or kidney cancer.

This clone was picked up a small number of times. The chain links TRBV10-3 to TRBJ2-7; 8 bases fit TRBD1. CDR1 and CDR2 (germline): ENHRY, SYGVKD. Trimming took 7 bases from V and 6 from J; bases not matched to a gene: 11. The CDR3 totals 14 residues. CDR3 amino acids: CAITGQGAEGEQYF. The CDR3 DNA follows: TGTGCCATCACCGGACAGGGTGCGGAGGGCGAGCAGTACTTC.

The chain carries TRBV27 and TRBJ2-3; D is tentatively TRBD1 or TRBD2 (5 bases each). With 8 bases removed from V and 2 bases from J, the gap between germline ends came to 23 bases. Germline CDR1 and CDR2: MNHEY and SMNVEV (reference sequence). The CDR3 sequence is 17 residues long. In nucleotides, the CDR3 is TGTGCCAGCCGCCCATTGGTGACGGGGCCGTACACAGATACGCAGTATTTT. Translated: CASRPLVTGPYTDTQYF.

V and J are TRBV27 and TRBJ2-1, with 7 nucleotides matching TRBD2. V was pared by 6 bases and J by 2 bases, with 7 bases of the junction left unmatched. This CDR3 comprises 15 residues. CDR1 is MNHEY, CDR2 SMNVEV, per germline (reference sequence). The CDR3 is CASSPTSEAYNEQFF. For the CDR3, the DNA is TGTGCCAGCAGCCCCACTAGCGAGGCCTACAATGAGCAGTTCTTC.